This is a list of T cell receptor beta chains from one sample in a study of blood T cell repertoires in COVID-19. Repertoires were generated with immunoSEQ multiplex PCR, while TCRdb's copy carries only in-frame clones and drops some. The table lists about 100,000 clones, 88% of them singletons. The sequencing sample was made of peripheral blood. These receptors all stem from a man aged 45-65 years with active or convalescent COVID-19. The CDR3 runs from the conserved cysteine through the conserved F or W. D genes are given only for firm matches. Expanded clones get a size class; other rows say once, few or many, or leave the size out.

CDR3 length	clone size	V gene	D gene	J gene	CDR3 DNA	CDR3 protein
17	-	TRBV7-9	TRBD1	TRBJ2-5	TGTGCCAGCAGCTTAGTGATCGGGACAGGGGGCGCAGAGACCCAGTACTTC	CASSLVIGTGGAETQYF
14	-	TRBV30	-	TRBJ2-2	TGTGCCTGGTATCCAGGGCGATACACCGGGGAGCTGTTTTTT	CAWYPGRYTGELFF
16	-	TRBV3-1/TRBV3-2	-	TRBJ2-5	TGTGCCAGCAGCCAAGATCTACGACTAGTCCAAGAGACCCAGTACTTC	CASSQDLRLVQETQYF
17	-	TRBV18	-	TRBJ2-3	TGTGCCAGCTCACCACCGGGGCCGATAATTCTGACAGATACGCAGTATTTT	CASSPPGPIILTDTQYF
13	-	TRBV10-3	TRBD2	TRBJ2-1	TGTGCCTCGGGGCGGGAGGGCCTAGATGAGCAGTTCTTC	CASGREGLDEQFF
19	-	TRBV27	TRBD2	TRBJ2-3	TGTGCCAGCAGTCAAACTAGCGGGATGTCCCAATCGACTTCAGATACGCAGTATTTT	CASSQTSGMSQSTSDTQYF
18	once	TRBV6-1	-	TRBJ1-1	TGTGCCAGCAGTGAATTCGGGGAGTCGGAAATTAGAACACTGAAAGCTTTCTTT	CASSEFGESEIRTLKAFF
16	-	TRBV11-2	TRBD1	TRBJ2-2	TGTGCCAGCAGCTTAGGGGGGACAGGGGGCATCGGGGAGCTGTTTTTT	CASSLGGTGGIGELFF
15	-	TRBV7-8	-	TRBJ2-1	TGTGCCAGCAGCTTAGTGAGGGGGACCTACAATGAGCAGTTCTTC	CASSLVRGTYNEQFF
15	-	TRBV27	TRBD2	TRBJ2-1	TGTGCCAGCAGTTCACTAGCGGGAGGGCAGAATGAGCAGTTCTTC	CASSSLAGGQNEQFF
13	-	TRBV28	TRBD1	TRBJ1-5	TGTGCCAGCAAAACAGGGGGCAATCAGCCCCAGCATTTT	CASKTGGNQPQHF
14	-	TRBV7-9	-	TRBJ2-7	TGTGCCAGCAGCCCCGGGGGTCTGAGGGACGAGCAGTACTTC	CASSPGGLRDEQYF
13	-	TRBV5-8	-	TRBJ2-7	TGTGCCAGCAGCCCCCCCAACAGCTACGAGCAGTACTTC	CASSPPNSYEQYF
16	-	TRBV18	TRBD1	TRBJ1-1	TGTGCCAGCTCACCGATCTCGACAGGGACTAACACTGAAGCTTTCTTT	CASSPISTGTNTEAFF
15	-	TRBV28	-	TRBJ1-3	TGTGCCAGCAGACCGGGACTTTTCTCTGGAAACACCATATATTTT	CASRPGLFSGNTIYF
15	-	TRBV3-1/TRBV3-2	TRBD2	TRBJ2-1	TGTGCCAGCAGCCTTACCGGGACTAGCGTCCATGAGCAGTTCTTC	CASSLTGTSVHEQFF
18	-	TRBV9	TRBD2	TRBJ2-3	TGTGCCAGCAGCGCTGAGGGAAAGGGAGGGAGCGCGGCAGATACGCAGTATTTT	CASSAEGKGGSAADTQYF
16	-	TRBV7-2	TRBD2	TRBJ2-1	TGTGCCAGCAGCTCGGGTTTACTAGCGGGCTACAATGAGCAGTTCTTC	CASSSGLLAGYNEQFF
18	-	TRBV21-1	-	TRBJ1-4	TGTGCCAGCAGCAAAGGGGGGGATAGGGTGGCCGGAGATGAAAAACTGTTTTTT	CASSKGGDRVAGDEKLFF
14	-	TRBV30	TRBD1	TRBJ1-2	TGTGCCTGGAGCTGGACAGGCCCTTTAAGCGGCTACACCTTC	CAWSWTGPLSGYTF
16	-	TRBV20-1	TRBD1	TRBJ1-5	TGCAGTGCTAGTGGAACAGACAGGGCGAGCAATCAGCCCCAGCATTTT	CSASGTDRASNQPQHF
15	once	TRBV7-2	TRBD1	TRBJ2-3	TGTGCCAGCTCGGGACAGGGAGCTGTCACAGATACGCAGTATTTT	CASSGQGAVTDTQYF